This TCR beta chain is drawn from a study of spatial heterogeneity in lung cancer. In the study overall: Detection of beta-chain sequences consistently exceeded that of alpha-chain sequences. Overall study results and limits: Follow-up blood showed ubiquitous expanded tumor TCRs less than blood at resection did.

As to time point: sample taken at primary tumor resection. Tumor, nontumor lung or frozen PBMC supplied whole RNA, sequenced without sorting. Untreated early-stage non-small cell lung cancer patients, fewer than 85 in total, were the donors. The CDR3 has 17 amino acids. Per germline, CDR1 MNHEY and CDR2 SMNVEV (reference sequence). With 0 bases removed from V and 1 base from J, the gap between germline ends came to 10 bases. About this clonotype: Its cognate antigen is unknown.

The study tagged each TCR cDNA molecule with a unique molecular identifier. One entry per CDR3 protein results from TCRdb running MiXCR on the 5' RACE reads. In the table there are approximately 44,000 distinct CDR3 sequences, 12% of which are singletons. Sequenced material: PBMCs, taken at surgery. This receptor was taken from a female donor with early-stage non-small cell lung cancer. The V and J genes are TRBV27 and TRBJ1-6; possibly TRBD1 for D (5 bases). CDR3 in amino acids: CASSLSERGSYNSPLHF. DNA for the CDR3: TGTGCCAGCAGTTTATCGGAAAGGGGTTCCTATAATTCACCCCTCCACTTT.